This TCR beta chain emerged from a study of cytomegalovirus exposure and HLA in healthy donors. Worth noting for this clone: What it recognizes is unknown.

Study-wide results and caveats: The tendency of first-cohort TCR clusters to co-occur in the roughly 110 validation repertoires emerged from a later analysis.

The donors were part of the validation cohort, which consisted of under 150 subjects and was separate from the first cohort of under 850 subjects. Repertoires were generated with immunoSEQ multiplex PCR, while TCRdb's copy carries only in-frame clones and drops some. Here the sample spans some 140,000 clones, almost 85% being singletons. CDR1 and CDR2 (germline): LNHDA, SQIVND (reference sequence). The CDR3 contains 13 residues. Between the trimmed V and J ends, which lost 6 bases and 8 bases, there was a span of 16 bases. The clonotype comes from a woman aged 30 to 39 in good health and CMV-seronegative. The sample consisted of PBMCs. The gene calls are TRBV19 and TRBJ1-1; D possibly corresponds to TRBD1 (5 bases). The CDR3, as DNA: TGTGCCAGTAGCGTTGAGACAGTCGGGGAAGCTTTCTTT. Translating gives CASSVETVGEAFF.